This T cell receptor (beta chain) was profiled in a study of Ad26.COV2.S vaccination and SARS-CoV-2 variants. About the research overall: Trial arm assignment for the donor was COV1001 Ad26.COV2.S.

Generated by immunoSEQ multiplex PCR, the TCRdb table keeps only in-frame clones and is missing some. The repertoire has roughly 450,000 clones, 80% to 95% of them found once; the top ten carry more than 9%. Specified treatment: around 19 received Ad26.COV2.S at low or high dose, single or two shots; 5 received placebo; per-sample allocation not given. Day 63 after the first vaccine or placebo injection was the time point for sampling. Study results and limitations: CD8+ and CD4+ T cells specific for spike reportedly responded with substantial breadth after vaccination. The analyses of TCR breadth and depth may have understated the size of total T cell responses.

This CDR3 region has 12 residues. V was cut by 7 bases and J by 5 bases, with 12 bases left in between. On this clone itself: Its antigen is undetermined.

Sequences were derived from peripheral blood, sampled in a trial of Ad26.COV2.S vaccine versus placebo. This chain links TRBV12-3 or TRBV12-4 with TRBJ2-7; TRBD2 is a possible D gene (6 bases). This TCR derives from a person between 18 and 59 years old who received the Ad26.COV2.S COVID-19 vaccine or a placebo. CDR3 region: CASTLGGDEQYF. The CDR3 region has the DNA TGTGCCAGCACCCTCGGCGGGGACGAGCAGTACTTC.